The rows below give T cell receptor beta chains drawn from one sample of a study of OX40 agonist ivuxolimab in advanced cancers. Generated by immunoSEQ multiplex PCR, the TCRdb table keeps only in-frame clones and is missing some. The table has 20,000 to 25,000 clones, approximately 87% seen once. Source: CD4+ or CD8+ T cells sorted from blood, taken in a trial of the OX40 agonist ivuxolimab. The receptor source for this set is an adult with an advanced solid tumor such as melanoma, head and neck, liver or kidney cancer. Each CDR3 is given with its conserved first and last residue. The D gene is left open where the match is weak. Only part of the rows carry a size: once, few, many, or a class if the clone is expanded.

few	TRBV2	NA	TRBJ2-5	CASSEQTGVQETQYF	TGTGCCAGCAGTGAACAGACGGGGGTGCAAGAGACCCAGTACTTC
NA	TRBV9	TRBD1	TRBJ1-2	CASSVAGQSNYGYTF	TGTGCCAGCAGCGTAGCGGGACAGTCAAACTATGGCTACACCTTC
NA	TRBV5-1	TRBD1	TRBJ2-7	CASSFGRDPLGTEEQYF	TGCGCCAGCAGCTTTGGTCGAGATCCACTAGGGACAGAAGAGCAGTACTTC
medium-sized	TRBV19	TRBD1	TRBJ1-6	CASSPGTVVSPLHF	TGTGCCAGTAGTCCCGGGACAGTAGTATCACCCCTCCACTTT
NA	TRBV7-6	TRBD1	TRBJ2-3	CASSQGQGAPDTQYF	TGTGCCAGCAGCCAGGGACAGGGGGCCCCAGATACGCAGTATTTT
NA	TRBV15	NA	TRBJ2-1	CATSTLGGNEQFF	TGTGCCACCAGCACCCTTGGGGGCAATGAGCAGTTCTTC
NA	TRBV28	NA	TRBJ1-2	CASSLPALRGRNYGYTF	TGTGCCAGCAGTTTACCGGCCCTTCGGGGCCGGAACTATGGCTACACCTTC
NA	TRBV20-1	NA	TRBJ1-1	CSAMDGNEAFF	TGCAGTGCTATGGACGGTAATGAAGCTTTCTTT
NA	TRBV11-2	NA	TRBJ1-5	CASSLEGYSNQPQHF	TGTGCCAGCAGCTTAGAGGGGTATAGCAATCAGCCCCAGCATTTT
once	TRBV18	TRBD1	TRBJ2-7	CASSVTGVAYEQYF	TGTGCCAGCTCGGTGACAGGGGTTGCCTACGAGCAGTACTTC
NA	TRBV19	TRBD2	TRBJ2-1	CASSLAGGHNEQFF	TGTGCCAGTAGTTTAGCGGGGGGTCACAATGAGCAGTTCTTC
NA	TRBV7-9	NA	TRBJ2-7	CASSSPVSSYEQYF	TGTGCCAGCAGCTCACCGGTTAGCTCCTACGAGCAGTACTTC
few	TRBV19	NA	TRBJ2-7	CASSMMPSYEQYF	TGTGCCAGTAGTATGATGCCAAGCTACGAGCAGTACTTC
NA	TRBV5-6	TRBD2	TRBJ2-5	CASSTSGSISETQYF	TGTGCCAGCAGCACTAGCGGGAGTATTTCCGAGACCCAGTACTTC
NA	TRBV13	NA	TRBJ1-1	CASSSRDQNTEAFF	TGTGCCAGCAGCTCCCGGGACCAGAACACTGAAGCTTTCTTT
once	TRBV2	TRBD2	TRBJ2-3	CASSAFIAGSTDTQYF	TGTGCCAGCAGTGCGTTTATAGCGGGTAGCACAGATACGCAGTATTTT
NA	TRBV6-6	NA	TRBJ1-3	CASSYDLGKPGNTIYF	TGTGCCAGCAGTTACGATTTAGGGAAGCCTGGAAACACCATATATTTT
once	TRBV15	TRBD2	TRBJ2-3	CATSSLAGGPKPFASTDTQYF	TGTGCCACCAGCAGCCTAGCGGGAGGGCCAAAGCCCTTCGCTAGCACAGATACGCAGTATTTT
NA	TRBV2	NA	TRBJ1-3	CASSGFFISGNTIYF	TGTGCCAGCAGTGGGTTTTTTATCTCTGGAAACACCATATATTTT
NA	TRBV4-3	TRBD2	TRBJ2-1	CASSQEVSGAFYNEQFF	TGCGCCAGCAGCCAAGAAGTAAGCGGGGCGTTTTACAATGAGCAGTTCTTC
NA	TRBV6-6	NA	TRBJ1-5	CASSPRGGGSGQPQHF	TGTGCCAGCAGTCCACGGGGCGGGGGCTCAGGTCAGCCCCAGCATTTT
NA	TRBV7-2	TRBD2	TRBJ2-7	CASSAPGGKWYEQYF	TGTGCCAGCAGCGCCCCGGGGGGGAAGTGGTACGAGCAGTACTTC
NA	TRBV27	TRBD1	TRBJ2-1	CASSPRGPIEQFF	TGTGCCAGCAGTCCCAGGGGGCCCATTGAGCAGTTCTTC
NA	TRBV11-3	TRBD2	TRBJ2-1	CASSISGSPYNEQFF	TGTGCCAGCAGTATTAGCGGGAGCCCCTACAATGAGCAGTTCTTC
NA	TRBV7-9	TRBD1	TRBJ1-2	CASSLVGTGSYGYTF	TGTGCCAGCAGCTTAGTTGGGACAGGCTCCTATGGCTACACCTTC
NA	TRBV27	TRBD1	TRBJ1-2	CASSLGTAVNYGYTF	TGTGCCAGCAGTTTAGGGACAGCCGTTAACTATGGCTACACCTTC
once	TRBV13	NA	TRBJ2-1	CASSPSSGSYNEQFF	TGTGCCAGCAGCCCCTCAAGCGGTTCCTACAATGAGCAGTTCTTC
NA	TRBV29-1	NA	TRBJ1-1	CSVEDSGYSQAFF	TGCAGCGTTGAAGATTCAGGGTACAGTCAAGCTTTCTTT
NA	TRBV29-1	TRBD2	TRBJ2-7	CSVGEGGYEQYF	TGCAGCGTTGGGGAGGGAGGCTACGAGCAGTACTTC
NA	TRBV19	TRBD1	TRBJ2-7	CASSTGQSYEQYF	TGTGCCAGTAGTACGGGACAGTCCTACGAGCAGTACTTC
NA	TRBV9	TRBD2	TRBJ2-3	CASSTPLFGSGGNTDTQYF	TGTGCCAGCAGCACTCCCCTCTTTGGGAGCGGGGGGAACACAGATACGCAGTATTTT
NA	TRBV9	NA	TRBJ1-1	CASSVLTGFEAFF	TGTGCCAGCAGCGTACTGACCGGTTTTGAAGCTTTCTTT
NA	TRBV5-1	TRBD1	TRBJ2-7	CASSLEGTGYEQYF	TGCGCCAGCAGCTTGGAAGGGACAGGCTACGAGCAGTACTTC
NA	TRBV7-8	NA	TRBJ1-1	CASSLFRIWTEAFF	TGTGCCAGCAGCTTATTCAGGATTTGGACTGAAGCTTTCTTT
many	TRBV9	TRBD1	TRBJ2-1	CASITGGSSYNEQFF	TGTGCCAGCATCACAGGGGGTTCCTCCTACAATGAGCAGTTCTTC
NA	TRBV2	TRBD1	TRBJ1-4	CASSEGQGEEKLFF	TGTGCCAGCAGTGAGGGCCAGGGGGAGGAAAAACTGTTTTTT
NA	TRBV6-5	NA	TRBJ2-2	CASTSLNTGELFF	TGTGCCAGCACCAGTTTAAACACCGGGGAGCTGTTTTTT
NA	TRBV11-2	TRBD2	TRBJ2-3	CASSLDIAGTSGGIADTQYF	TGTGCCAGCAGCTTAGATATCGCGGGGACTAGCGGGGGGATCGCAGATACGCAGTATTTT
NA	TRBV5-1	TRBD1	TRBJ2-1	CASSTLTGGSYNEQFF	TGCGCCAGCAGCACCCTTACAGGGGGCTCCTACAATGAGCAGTTCTTC
NA	TRBV2	TRBD2	TRBJ2-1	CASSERTGLAGDNEQFF	TGTGCCAGCAGTGAGAGGACGGGACTAGCGGGGGACAATGAGCAGTTCTTC
NA	TRBV7-2	NA	TRBJ2-7	CASSPSYEQYF	TGTGCCAGCAGCCCCTCCTACGAGCAGTACTTC
NA	TRBV13	NA	TRBJ1-2	CASTSSTGSYGYTF	TGTGCCAGCACCTCCAGTACAGGGTCATATGGCTACACCTTC
NA	TRBV19	TRBD1	TRBJ1-1	CASNPGGGWGTEAFF	TGTGCCAGTAACCCAGGGGGGGGCTGGGGCACTGAAGCTTTCTTT
NA	TRBV9	NA	TRBJ2-1	CASSRGSGEQFF	TGTGCCAGCAGCCGAGGGTCGGGTGAGCAGTTCTTC
few	TRBV25-1	NA	TRBJ1-5	CASSFRIGAPQHF	TGTGCCAGCAGTTTCAGGATAGGGGCGCCCCAGCATTTT
NA	TRBV29-1	NA	TRBJ2-1	CSVEDSRVVSYNEQFF	TGCAGCGTTGAAGATAGCAGGGTAGTTTCCTACAATGAGCAGTTCTTC
NA	TRBV15	NA	TRBJ2-3	CATSRVPLTQGIADTQYF	TGTGCCACCAGCAGAGTCCCCCTGACCCAGGGCATTGCAGATACGCAGTATTTT
NA	TRBV19	NA	TRBJ2-1	CASSIEGGGLVGEQFF	TGTGCCAGTAGTATAGAAGGCGGAGGCTTAGTCGGTGAGCAGTTCTTC
NA	TRBV4-3	NA	TRBJ2-1	CASRGWDNEQFF	TGCGCCAGCAGGGGGTGGGACAATGAGCAGTTCTTC
NA	TRBV2	NA	TRBJ2-5	CAGARGPETQYF	TGTGCCGGTGCCCGGGGGCCAGAGACCCAGTACTTC
NA	TRBV6-5	TRBD2	TRBJ2-2	CASSYSAGGNTGELFF	TGTGCCAGCAGTTACTCCGCGGGAGGGAACACCGGGGAGCTGTTTTTT